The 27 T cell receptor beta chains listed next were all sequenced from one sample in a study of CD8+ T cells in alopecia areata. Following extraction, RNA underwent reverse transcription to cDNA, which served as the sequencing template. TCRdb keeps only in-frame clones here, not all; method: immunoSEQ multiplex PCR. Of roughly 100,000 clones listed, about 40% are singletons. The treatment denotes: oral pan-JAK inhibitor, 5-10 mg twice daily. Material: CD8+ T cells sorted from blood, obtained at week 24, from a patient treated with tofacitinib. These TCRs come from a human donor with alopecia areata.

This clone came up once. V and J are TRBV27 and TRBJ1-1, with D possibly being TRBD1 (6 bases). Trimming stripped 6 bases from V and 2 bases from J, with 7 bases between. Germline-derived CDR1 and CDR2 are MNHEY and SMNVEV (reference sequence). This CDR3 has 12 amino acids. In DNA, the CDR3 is TGTGCCAGCAGGGGGGGCAACACTGAAGCTTTCTTT. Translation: CASRGGNTEAFF.

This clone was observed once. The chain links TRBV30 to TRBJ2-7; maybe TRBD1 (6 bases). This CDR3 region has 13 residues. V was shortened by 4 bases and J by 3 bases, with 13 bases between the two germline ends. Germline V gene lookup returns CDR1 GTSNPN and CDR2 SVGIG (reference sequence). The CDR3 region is CAWTGTPDYEQYF. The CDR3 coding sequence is TGTGCCTGGACCGGGACACCCGACTACGAGCAGTACTTC.

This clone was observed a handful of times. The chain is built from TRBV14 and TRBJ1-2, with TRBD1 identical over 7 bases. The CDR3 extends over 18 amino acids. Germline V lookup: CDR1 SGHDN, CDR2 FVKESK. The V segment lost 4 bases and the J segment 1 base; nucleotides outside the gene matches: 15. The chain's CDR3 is CASSLGPGQIPDNYGYTF. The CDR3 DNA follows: TGTGCCAGCAGCCTCGGGCCGGGACAGATACCTGATAACTATGGCTACACCTTC.

The CDR3, as DNA: TGTGCCAGCCGCGGATCCTACGAGCAGTACTTC. Protein product: CASRGSYEQYF. The chain is built from TRBV2 and TRBJ2-7, with D unclear. The V end lost 8 bases, the J end lost 1 base, and 6 bases lay between the germline ends. Germline CDR1 is SNHLY and CDR2 is FYNNEI. The CDR3 length is 11 residues.

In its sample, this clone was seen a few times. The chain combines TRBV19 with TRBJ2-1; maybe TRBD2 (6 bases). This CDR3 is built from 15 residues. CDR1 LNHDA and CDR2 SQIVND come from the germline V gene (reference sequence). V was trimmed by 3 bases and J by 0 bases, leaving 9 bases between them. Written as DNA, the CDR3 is TGTGCCAGTAGTATCCCCGGGAGCTCCTACAATGAGCAGTTCTTC. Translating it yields CASSIPGSSYNEQFF.

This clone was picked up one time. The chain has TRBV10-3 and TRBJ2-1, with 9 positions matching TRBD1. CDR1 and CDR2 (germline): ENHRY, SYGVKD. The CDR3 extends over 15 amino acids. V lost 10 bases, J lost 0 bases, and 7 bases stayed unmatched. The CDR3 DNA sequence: TGTGCCAGCCAGCCGGGACAGGGCTCCTACAATGAGCAGTTCTTC. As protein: CASQPGQGSYNEQFF.

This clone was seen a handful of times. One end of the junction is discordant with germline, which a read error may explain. CDR3 bases: TGCGCCAGCAGCTTCAATCGCAACACGGAAGCTTTCTTT. Translating gives CASSFNRNTEAFF. J is TRBJ1-1 and V is TRBV5-1, with unresolved D. CDR1 and CDR2 from the germline V gene are SGHRS and YFSETQ. This CDR3 spans 13 amino acids.

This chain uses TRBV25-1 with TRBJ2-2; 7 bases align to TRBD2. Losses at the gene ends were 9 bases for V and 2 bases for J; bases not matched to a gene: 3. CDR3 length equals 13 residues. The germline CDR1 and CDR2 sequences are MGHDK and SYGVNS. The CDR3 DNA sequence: TGTGCCAGTGGGACTACCAACACCGGGGAGCTGTTTTTT. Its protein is CASGTTNTGELFF.

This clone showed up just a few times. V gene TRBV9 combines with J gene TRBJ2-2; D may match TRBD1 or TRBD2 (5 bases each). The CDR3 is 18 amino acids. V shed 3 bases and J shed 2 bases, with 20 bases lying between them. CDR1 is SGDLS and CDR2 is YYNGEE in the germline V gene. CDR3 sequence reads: CASSAIHRDLHNTGELFF. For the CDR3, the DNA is TGTGCCAGCAGCGCAATTCACCGGGACCTTCACAACACCGGGGAGCTGTTTTTT.

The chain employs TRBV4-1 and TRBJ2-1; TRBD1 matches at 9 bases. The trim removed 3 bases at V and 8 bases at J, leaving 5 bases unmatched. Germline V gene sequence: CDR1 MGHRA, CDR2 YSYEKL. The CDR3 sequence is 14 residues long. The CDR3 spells CASSHPGQGDEQFF. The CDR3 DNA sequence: TGCGCCAGCAGCCATCCGGGACAGGGTGATGAGCAGTTCTTC.

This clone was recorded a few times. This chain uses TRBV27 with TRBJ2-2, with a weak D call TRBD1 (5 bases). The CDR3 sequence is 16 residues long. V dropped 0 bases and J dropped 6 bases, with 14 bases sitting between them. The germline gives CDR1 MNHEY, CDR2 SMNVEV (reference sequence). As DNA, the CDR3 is TGTGCCAGCAGTTTATCTCTAGGACACCTCCCCGGGGAGCTGTTTTTT. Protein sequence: CASSLSLGHLPGELFF.

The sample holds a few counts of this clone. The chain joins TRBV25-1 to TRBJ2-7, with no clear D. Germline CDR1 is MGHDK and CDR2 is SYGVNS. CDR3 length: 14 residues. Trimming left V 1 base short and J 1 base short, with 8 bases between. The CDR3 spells CASSEWAESYEQYF. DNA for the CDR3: TGTGCCAGCAGTGAATGGGCAGAGTCCTACGAGCAGTACTTC.

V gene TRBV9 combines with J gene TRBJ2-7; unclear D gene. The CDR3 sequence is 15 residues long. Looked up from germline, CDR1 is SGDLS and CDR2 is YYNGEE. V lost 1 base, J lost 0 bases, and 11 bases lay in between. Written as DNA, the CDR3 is TGTGCCAGCAGCGTAAGCGACTGGGACTCCTACGAGCAGTACTTC. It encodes CASSVSDWDSYEQYF.

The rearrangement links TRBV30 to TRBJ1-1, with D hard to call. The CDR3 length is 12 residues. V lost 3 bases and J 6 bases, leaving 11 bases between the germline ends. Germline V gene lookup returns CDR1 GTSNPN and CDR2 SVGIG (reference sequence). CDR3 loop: CAWSNKTPEAFF. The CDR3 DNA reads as TGTGCCTGGAGCAATAAGACCCCTGAAGCTTTCTTT.

The CDR3 sequence is CASSSRPGHHYEQYF. The CDR3 coding sequence is TGTGCCAGCAGTTCCCGACCGGGACACCACTACGAGCAGTACTTC. V usage is TRBV27 and J usage is TRBJ2-7; weak D call: TRBD1 (6 bases). The CDR3 runs to 15 residues. CDR1 is MNHEY and CDR2 is SMNVEV in the germline V gene (reference sequence). V was clipped by 4 bases and J by 3 bases, with 16 bases between them.

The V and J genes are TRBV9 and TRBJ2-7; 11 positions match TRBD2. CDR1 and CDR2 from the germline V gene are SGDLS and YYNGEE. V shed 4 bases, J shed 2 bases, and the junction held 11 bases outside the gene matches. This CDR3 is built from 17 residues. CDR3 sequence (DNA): TGTGCCAGCAGCCCTCCTACTAGCGGGAGACGAACCTACGAGCAGTACTTC. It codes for CASSPPTSGRRTYEQYF.

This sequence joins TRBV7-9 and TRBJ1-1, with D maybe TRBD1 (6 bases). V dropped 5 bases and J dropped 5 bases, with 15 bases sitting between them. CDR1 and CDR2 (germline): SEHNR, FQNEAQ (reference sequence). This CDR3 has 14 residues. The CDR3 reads CASSPHLGGTEAFF. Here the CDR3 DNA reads TGTGCCAGCAGCCCCCACCTAGGGGGAACTGAAGCTTTCTTT.

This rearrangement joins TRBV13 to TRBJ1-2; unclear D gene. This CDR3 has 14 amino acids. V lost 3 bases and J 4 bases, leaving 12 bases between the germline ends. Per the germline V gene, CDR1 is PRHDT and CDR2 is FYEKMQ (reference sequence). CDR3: CASSFRGGGYGYTF. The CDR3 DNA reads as TGTGCCAGCAGCTTCCGGGGAGGAGGCTATGGCTACACCTTC.

CDR3 nucleotides: TGCGCCAGCAGCCAGTCCCTGCTCGGGGTTCCCTATGGCTACACCTTC. Translated, it gives CASSQSLLGVPYGYTF. The chain joins TRBV4-3 to TRBJ1-2; D is ambiguous. The CDR3 is 16 residues long. From germline, CDR1 is LGHNA and CDR2 YSLEER. V was cut by 3 bases and J by 4 bases, with 18 bases left in between.

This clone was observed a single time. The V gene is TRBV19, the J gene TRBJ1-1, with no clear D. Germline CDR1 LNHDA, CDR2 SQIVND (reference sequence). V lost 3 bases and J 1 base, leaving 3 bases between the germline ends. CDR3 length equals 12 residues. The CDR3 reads CASSISNTEAFF. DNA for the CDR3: TGTGCCAGTAGTATTTCGAACACTGAAGCTTTCTTT.

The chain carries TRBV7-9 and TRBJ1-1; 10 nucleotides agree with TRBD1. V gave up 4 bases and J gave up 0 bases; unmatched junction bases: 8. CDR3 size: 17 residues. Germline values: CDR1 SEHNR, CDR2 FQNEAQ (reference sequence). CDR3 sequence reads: CASSWGTGEGLNTEAFF. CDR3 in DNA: TGTGCCAGCAGCTGGGGGACAGGGGAGGGATTGAACACTGAAGCTTTCTTT.

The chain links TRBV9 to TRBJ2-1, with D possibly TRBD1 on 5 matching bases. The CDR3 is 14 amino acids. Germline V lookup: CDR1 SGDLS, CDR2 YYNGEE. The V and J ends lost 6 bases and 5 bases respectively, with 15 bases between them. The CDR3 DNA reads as TGTGCCAGCACCGACGACAGCGATAACAATGAGCAGTTCTTC. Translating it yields CASTDDSDNNEQFF.

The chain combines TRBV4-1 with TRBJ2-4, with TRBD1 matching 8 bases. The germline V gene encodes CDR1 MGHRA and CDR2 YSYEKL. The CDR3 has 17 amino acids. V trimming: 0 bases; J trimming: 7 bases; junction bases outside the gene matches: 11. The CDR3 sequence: CASSQDPGTGRTNIQYF. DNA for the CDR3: TGCGCCAGCAGCCAAGACCCCGGGACAGGCCGTACGAACATTCAGTACTTC.

The CDR3 protein is CASSSLGGTYSYEQYF. CDR3 nucleotides: TGTGCCAGCAGCTCACTGGGCGGGACCTACTCCTACGAGCAGTACTTC. The chain employs TRBV5-6 and TRBJ2-7, with TRBD2 as a possible D gene (6 bases). The CDR3 has 16 amino acids. From germline, CDR1 is SGHDT and CDR2 YYEEEE. V lost 3 bases and J lost 0, with 16 bases in between.

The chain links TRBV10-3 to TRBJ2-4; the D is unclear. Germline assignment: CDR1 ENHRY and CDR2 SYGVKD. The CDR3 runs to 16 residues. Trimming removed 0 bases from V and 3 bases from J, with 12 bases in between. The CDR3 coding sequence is TGTGCCATCAGTGAGTCGAGTCAGATATACAAAAACATTCAGTACTTC. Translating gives CAISESSQIYKNIQYF.

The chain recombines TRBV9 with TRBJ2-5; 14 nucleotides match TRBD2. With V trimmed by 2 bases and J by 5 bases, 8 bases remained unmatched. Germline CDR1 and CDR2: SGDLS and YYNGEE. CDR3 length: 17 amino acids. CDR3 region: CASSVGTSGSLGETQYF. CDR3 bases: TGTGCCAGCAGCGTCGGGACTAGCGGGAGCCTGGGGGAGACCCAGTACTTC.

In nucleotides, the CDR3 is TGCGCCAGCAGCCGGACTAGCGGGAGATTCAATGAGCAGTTCTTC. Its translation: CASSRTSGRFNEQFF. V gene TRBV4-3 combines with J gene TRBJ2-1; 13 bases fit TRBD2. Germline V gene sequence: CDR1 LGHNA, CDR2 YSLEER. V dropped 4 bases and J dropped 6; count of bases not matched to a gene: 3. The CDR3 runs to 15 residues.